The 2 T cell receptor beta chains below were found in one sample sequenced in a study of cytomegalovirus exposure and HLA in healthy donors. Researchers ran the PCR with 60 Vbeta and 13 Jbeta primers. Clones were read by immunoSEQ multiplex PCR, and TCRdb kept only the in-frame ones, dropping some. In the table there are 95,000 or so clones, approximately 70% of which are singletons. Material: PBMCs. The receptors here all came from a woman in her 50s in good health and CMV-seropositive.

V gene TRBV5-4 combines with J gene TRBJ2-5, with a tentative D call TRBD1 (5 bases). TRBJ2-7 matches the DNA end more closely, so the J call is doubtful. Germline V gene data show CDR1 as SGHNT and CDR2 as YYREEE (reference sequence). This CDR3 is built from 13 residues. The DNA for the CDR3 is TGTGCCAGCAGCTGGGGCAAGGGCTACGAGCAGTACTTC. This translates into CASSWGKGYEQYF.

This clone has only a few counts. The chain couples TRBV18 to TRBJ2-5; weak D call: TRBD1 (6 bases). The CDR3 consists of 14 residues. In germline, CDR1 is KGHSH, CDR2 LQKENI. V was shortened by 3 bases and J by 0 bases, with 8 bases between the two germline ends. The CDR3 here is CASSPRDNQETQYF. The DNA for the CDR3 is TGTGCCAGCTCACCCCGGGACAACCAAGAGACCCAGTACTTC.